This entry describes one T cell receptor beta chain. Its antigen remains unknown. This specimen comes from a study of T cell responses to AZD1222 COVID-19 vaccine. Findings and limits, study-wide: Scientists sampled the repertoires only once the peak T cell response had passed. The CD4 TCRs associated with vaccination extended across spike and predominated at 160-218 and 743-854. There were mostly white British donors and more females than males, and clonal diversity was possibly underestimated.

This CDR3 has 13 amino acids. Germline CDR1 reads MNHEY; CDR2 reads SMNVEV (reference sequence). The V end was cut by 4 bases, the J end by 0 bases, with 7 bases between. Profiling relied on immunoSEQ multiplex PCR, and the TCRdb table lists in-frame clones only, not all of them. The repertoire has approximately 200,000 clones, around 87% of them found once; the top ten carry around 2.5%. The sequence came from an adult in good health. The chain carries TRBV27 and TRBJ2-7; D not certain. The specimen was peripheral blood, collected on day 0 of MenACWY control vaccination. CDR3 nucleotide sequence: TGTGCCAGCAGTTCGTACAACTCCTACGAGCAGTACTTC. Translated: CASSSYNSYEQYF.